The rows below give T cell receptor beta chains drawn from one sample of a study of blood T cell repertoires in COVID-19. Using immunoSEQ multiplex PCR, the repertoire was profiled, and TCRdb retains in-frame clones only, with some absent. Here the sample spans approximately 170,000 clones, around 85% being singletons. The material sequenced was peripheral blood. All receptors come from a woman aged 70 to 79 with acute or convalescent COVID-19. Both conserved end residues are part of each CDR3. Each record gives: CDR3 length, clone size, V gene, J gene, D gene, CDR3 DNA, CDR3 protein. A D gene is named only where the DNA matches it firmly. The size entry is marked missing in some rows and otherwise reads once, few, many or a size class.

>16|.|TRBV3-1/TRBV3-2|TRBJ1-2|TRBD1
TGTGCCAGCAGCCAAGAGGGGACAGGGGGCGTGGGTGGCTACACCTTC
CASSQEGTGGVGGYTF
>16|.|TRBV19|TRBJ2-2|.
TGTGCCAGTAGTATTAGAGGTGGGAGTAACACCGGGGAGCTGTTTTTT
CASSIRGGSNTGELFF
>17|.|TRBV6-1|TRBJ1-5|.
TGTGCCAGCAGTGGTGGGCAGGGGAAAAAGGGCAATCAGCCCCAGCATTTT
CASSGGQGKKGNQPQHF
>15|.|TRBV3-1/TRBV3-2|TRBJ1-2|.
TGTGCCAGCAGCCAAGACATCGCCTCGGGCTATGGCTACACCTTC
CASSQDIASGYGYTF
>14|.|TRBV11-1|TRBJ2-3|.
TGTGCCAGCAGCTTAAGACAGAACACAGATACGCAGTATTTT
CASSLRQNTDTQYF
>18|.|TRBV4-3|TRBJ2-3|TRBD2
TGCGCCAGCAGCCAAGATCGATCGGGAGGGACTAGCACAGATACGCAGTATTTT
CASSQDRSGGTSTDTQYF
>12|.|TRBV7-9|TRBJ2-3|TRBD2
TGTGCCAGCAGCGACCTAGCGGAGATACAGTATTTT
CASSDLAEIQYF
>15|.|TRBV7-9|TRBJ2-7|TRBD1
TGTGCCAGCAGCTTAGGGACAGGCAAAACCTACGAGCAGTACTTC
CASSLGTGKTYEQYF
>13|.|TRBV7-8|TRBJ2-7|.
TGTGCCAGCAGCTTCCGGGGGAACTACGAGCAGTACTTC
CASSFRGNYEQYF
>15|.|TRBV7-9|TRBJ1-1|.
TGTGCCAGCAGCAGCACGGGACACGGAAACACTGAAGCTTTCTTT
CASSSTGHGNTEAFF
>14|.|TRBV2|TRBJ2-1|TRBD2
TGTGCCAGCATCCTCGGACTAGCGGGGAATGAGCAGTTCTTC
CASILGLAGNEQFF
>15|.|TRBV19|TRBJ1-2|TRBD1
TGTGCCAGTAGCAGAACCGGGACAGGGGGCTATGGCTACACCTTC
CASSRTGTGGYGYTF
>13|.|TRBV9|TRBJ1-1|.
TGTGCCAGCAGCGTGACAGAGAACACTGAAGCTTTCTTT
CASSVTENTEAFF
>14|.|TRBV5-6|TRBJ2-7|.
TGTGCCAGCAGCCCCCAGGGGACTACCTACGAGCAGTACTTC
CASSPQGTTYEQYF
>13|few|TRBV4-3|TRBJ2-7|.
TGCGCCAGCAGCCGACGCACAGGGCAGGAGCAGTACTTC
CASSRRTGQEQYF
>14|.|TRBV6-5|TRBJ2-7|TRBD2
TGTGCCAGCAGTTCTAGCGGAGGCACCTACGAGCAGTACTTC
CASSSSGGTYEQYF
>12|.|TRBV29-1|TRBJ2-7|TRBD2
TGCAGCGTTGGATCCCGGGAGGCCGAGCAGTACTTC
CSVGSREAEQYF
>16|.|TRBV4-3|TRBJ2-1|.
TGCGCCAGCAGCCAATATGGGGGGGCCCGATACAATGAGCAGTTCTTC
CASSQYGGARYNEQFF
>14|.|TRBV3-1/TRBV3-2|TRBJ1-2|.
TGTGCCAGCAGCCCAGCCGGGTCCCACTATGGCTACACCTTC
CASSPAGSHYGYTF
>17|.|TRBV19|TRBJ1-1|TRBD1
TGTGCCAGTAGTCCCACTGGGACAGGGCCCGGCGGCACTGAAGCTTTCTTT
CASSPTGTGPGGTEAFF
>15|.|TRBV19|TRBJ1-4|.
TGTGCCAGTAGTCACAGGGATGCAACTAATGAAAAACTGTTTTTT
CASSHRDATNEKLFF
>16|.|TRBV6-1|TRBJ2-2|.
TGTGCCAGCAGTGGGGGGTTCGGGGGGAACACCGGGGAGCTGTTTTTT
CASSGGFGGNTGELFF
>16|.|TRBV7-9|TRBJ1-2|.
TGTGCCAGCAGCTTAGGTTGGTCTGGACAGAATTATGGCTACACCTTC
CASSLGWSGQNYGYTF
>14|.|TRBV18|TRBJ1-2|.
TGTGCCAGCTCACTATTAGACAGGATTCATGGCTACACCTTC
CASSLLDRIHGYTF
>12|.|TRBV4-1|TRBJ1-1|.
TGCGCCAGCAGCCAAGATGGGCCAGAAGCTTTCTTT
CASSQDGPEAFF
>16|once|TRBV11-2|TRBJ1-1|TRBD1
TGTGCCAGCAGCTTAAGACAGGGGGGTTCGGGCACTGAAGCTTTCTTT
CASSLRQGGSGTEAFF
>16|.|TRBV7-6|TRBJ1-3|.
TGTGCCAGCAGCATCACAGGGCGGAACTCTGGAAACACCATATATTTT
CASSITGRNSGNTIYF
>17|.|TRBV5-1|TRBJ1-4|TRBD1
TGCGCCAGCAGCCCCGGGACAGGGGGCGCACCTAATGAAAAACTGTTTTTT
CASSPGTGGAPNEKLFF
>13|.|TRBV18|TRBJ2-3|TRBD2
TGTGCCAGCTCCACGGGGGGACTAGATACGCAGTATTTT
CASSTGGLDTQYF
>14|.|TRBV5-1|TRBJ1-1|TRBD1
TGCGCCAGCAGCTCCGGGACAGGGGGAACTGAAGCTTTCTTT
CASSSGTGGTEAFF
>16|few|TRBV5-4|TRBJ1-6|TRBD1
TGTGCCAGCAGTTGGAGGCAGGGGGCGATGAATTCACCCCTCCACTTT
CASSWRQGAMNSPLHF
>13|.|TRBV28|TRBJ1-2|.
TGTGCCAGCAGTCCCGGGGGGGACTATGGCTACACCTTC
CASSPGGDYGYTF
>14|.|TRBV7-9|TRBJ2-7|.
TGTGCCAGCAGCTTAGGAGGGGGGGAGGTGGAGCAGTACTTC
CASSLGGGEVEQYF
>15|.|TRBV6-5|TRBJ1-5|.
TGTGCCAGCAGTTACTCGTCCCAGGGCAATCAGCCCCAGCATTTT
CASSYSSQGNQPQHF
>18|.|TRBV7-9|TRBJ2-7|TRBD1
TGTGCCAGCAGCTTAGGGCATACCGGGACAGGGGGACTCTACGAGCAGTACTTC
CASSLGHTGTGGLYEQYF
>12|few|TRBV2|TRBJ1-2|TRBD1
TGTGCCAGCAGCCGGACAGGGGATGGCTACACCTTC
CASSRTGDGYTF
>15|.|TRBV19|TRBJ2-3|.
TGTGCCAGTAGTATAGTACAGGCCAGCACAGATACGCAGTATTTT
CASSIVQASTDTQYF
>13|few|TRBV15|TRBJ1-5|.
TGTGCCACCAGCGGGGGGGTGGATCAGCCCCAGCATTTT
CATSGGVDQPQHF
>17|.|TRBV18|TRBJ2-7|TRBD2
TGTGCCAGCTCACCCAGATCACTAGCGGGGGGGCCCTACGAGCAGTACTTC
CASSPRSLAGGPYEQYF
>16|.|TRBV19|TRBJ2-3|.
TGTGCCAGTAGTACACTACAGGGTTATGGCACAGATACGCAGTATTTT
CASSTLQGYGTDTQYF